One and the same sample provided the 5 T cell receptor beta chains below, sequenced in a study of T cells in Graves' hyperthyroidism and ophthalmopathy. Amplification of TCR beta CDR3 regions used RNA as the template. A set of HTBI primers served as the primers for a first-round RT-PCR of the TCR CDR3. TCRdb independently ran MiXCR on the multiplex PCR reads; one entry per CDR3 protein. The data hold roughly 290,000 distinct CDR3 sequences, with about 14% observed a single time. Sequencing used blood. The receptors originated from a woman in her 30s with Graves' hyperthyroidism that later progressed to Graves' ophthalmopathy.

In its sample, this clonotype was seen many times. The chain links TRBV6-1 to TRBJ1-2; D is ambiguous. The V gene lost 6 bases and the J gene lost 8 bases, with 13 bases spanning the gap. This CDR3 is built from 12 residues. CDR1 is MNHNS and CDR2 is SASEGT in the germline V gene. CDR3 region: CASRSGPTGYTF. DNA for the CDR3: TGTGCCAGCAGATCCGGGCCAACGGGCTACACCTTC.

The CDR3 loop reads CASSLSEVAKNIQYF. CDR3 coding DNA: TGTGCCAGCAGCTTATCTGAGGTAGCCAAAAACATTCAGTACTTC. The V and J genes are TRBV7-2 and TRBJ2-4; D not certain. This CDR3 region has 15 residues. V was trimmed by 2 bases and J by 0 bases, leaving 8 bases between them. The germline CDR1 and CDR2 sequences are SGHTA and FQGNSA.

This clonotype has at least ten counts. V and J are TRBV6-1 and TRBJ2-1; 10 positions match TRBD2. The J segment lost 8 bases and the V segment lost 5 bases, leaving 9 bases of the junction unmatched. This CDR3 is built from 15 residues. Germline V gene lookup returns CDR1 MNHNS and CDR2 SASEGT. The CDR3 reads CASSFASGSNDEQFF. The CDR3 coding sequence is TGTGCCAGCAGTTTCGCTAGCGGGAGCAACGATGAGCAGTTCTTC.

The V gene is TRBV28, the J gene TRBJ2-7; possible D gene TRBD1, 6 bases. The CDR3 length is 15 residues. Germline values: CDR1 MDHEN, CDR2 SYDVKM. Trimming removed 6 bases at V and 1 base at J, with 16 bases between. CDR3 sequence: CASRYPQGSSYEQYF. CDR3 bases: TGTGCCAGCAGATATCCACAGGGATCTTCCTACGAGCAGTACTTC.

This sequence joins TRBV11-2 and TRBJ2-7; D gene uncertain. Trimming took 1 base from V and 4 from J, leaving 8 bases between them. CDR1 SGHAT and CDR2 FQNNGV come from the germline V gene. CDR3 length: 13 residues. The CDR3 sequence is CASSLAAIYEQYF. CDR3 nucleotide sequence: TGTGCCAGCAGCTTAGCGGCAATTTACGAGCAGTACTTC.